Following are 10 T cell receptor beta chains from one sample sequenced in a study of PD-1 blockade in classical Hodgkin lymphoma. Assay: immunoSEQ multiplex PCR; the TCRdb copy retains only in-frame clones and omits some. The table lists around 99,000 clones, more than 80% of them singletons. Every patient had relapsed following autologous stem cell transplantation, and cohorts differed in brentuximab vedotin exposure. Sample: peripheral blood mononuclear cells (PBMCs), taken before the second cycle of nivolumab. All receptors derive from a human donor with classical Hodgkin lymphoma.

This chain joins TRBV18 and TRBJ2-2; 11 nucleotides agree with TRBD2. Germline CDR1 and CDR2: KGHSH and LQKENI. With 2 bases clipped from V and 6 bases from J, the junction kept 5 bases outside the gene matches. CDR3 length: 16 amino acids. CDR3 DNA: TGTGCCAGCTCACCAGTAGCGGGAGGGCCGGCCGGGGAGCTGTTTTTT. Translation gives CASSPVAGGPAGELFF.

The CDR3, as DNA: TGTGCCAGCTCACCACAATCCCCGGGACAGAACACTGAAGCTTTCTTT. This translates into CASSPQSPGQNTEAFF. This chain links TRBV18 with TRBJ1-1; D might be TRBD1 (6 bases). The CDR3 is 16 residues long. Trimming pared 1 base from V and 1 base from J, leaving 13 bases between. Germline CDR1 is KGHSH and CDR2 is LQKENI.

The J gene is TRBJ1-2, the V gene TRBV19; D unclear. V lost 10 bases, J lost 6 bases, and 15 bases lay in between. The length of the CDR3 is 12 residues. Germline assignment: CDR1 LNHDA and CDR2 SQIVND (reference sequence). CDR3 region: CATEGAPNGYTF. The DNA of the CDR3 is TGTGCCACAGAGGGAGCCCCAAATGGCTACACCTTC.

This rearrangement joins TRBV10-3 to TRBJ2-7; 7 nucleotides align to TRBD1. With V trimmed by 10 bases and J by 6 bases, 9 bases remained unmatched. Germline V lookup: CDR1 ENHRY, CDR2 SYGVKD. This CDR3 has 12 residues. CDR3 coding DNA: TGTGCCACCGGGACAGCGAACTCCGAGCAGTACTTC. Amino acids: CATGTANSEQYF.

This sequence joins TRBV25-1 and TRBJ1-1, with D tentatively TRBD1 (5 bases). With 7 bases removed from V and 1 base from J, the gap between germline ends came to 16 bases. CDR1 and CDR2 from the germline V gene are MGHDK and SYGVNS. CDR3 size: 15 residues. The CDR3 is CASKGAGQGNTEAFF. CDR3 in DNA: TGTGCCAGCAAGGGCGCAGGGCAGGGGAACACTGAAGCTTTCTTT.

This clone was seen more than once but under ten times. The chain joins TRBV5-5 to TRBJ1-2; a possible D gene is TRBD1 (5 bases). CDR1 and CDR2 (germline): SGHKS, YYEKEE (reference sequence). Trimming shortened V by 0 bases and J by 7 bases, and 13 bases separated the two germline ends. The CDR3 has 14 residues. CDR3 nucleotide sequence: TGTGCCAGCAGCTTGGCAAGGGGCGCGGGTGGCTACACCTTC. Amino acid sequence: CASSLARGAGGYTF.

J is TRBJ2-2 and V is TRBV2, with a tentative D call TRBD1 (5 bases). CDR1 SNHLY and CDR2 FYNNEI come from the germline V gene. Trimming shortened V by 1 base and J by 5 bases, and 14 bases separated the two germline ends. CDR3 size: 16 residues. The CDR3 reads CASSEEGAGITGELFF. Written as DNA, the CDR3 is TGTGCCAGCAGTGAAGAAGGGGCAGGGATAACCGGGGAGCTGTTTTTT. The variable domain in full, completed from reference TRBV2 and TRBJ2-2, reads EPEVTQTPSHQVTQMGQEVILRCVPISNHLYFYWYRQILGQKVEFLVSFYNNEISEKSEIFDDQFSVERPDGSNFTLKIRSTKLEDSAMYFCASSEEGAGITGELFFGEGSRLTVL.

The chain has TRBV2 and TRBJ1-1; D not certain. Trimming left V 6 bases short and J 3 bases short, with 8 bases between. Germline V gene lookup returns CDR1 SNHLY and CDR2 FYNNEI. This CDR3 is 12 amino acids long. The CDR3 DNA reads as TGTGCCAGCAGGGAGAGGGACACTGAAGCTTTCTTT. The encoded protein is CASRERDTEAFF.

The chain joins TRBV2 to TRBJ2-2, with D uncertain. Germline V gene lookup returns CDR1 SNHLY and CDR2 FYNNEI. The CDR3 runs to 12 residues. Between the trimmed V and J ends, which lost 6 bases and 6 bases, there was a span of 8 bases. CDR3 coding DNA: TGTGCCAGCAGGGAGTTCGCCGGGGAGCTGTTTTTT. Its translation: CASREFAGELFF.

The V call is TRBV19, the J call TRBJ1-3; no firm D call. Per the germline V gene, CDR1 is LNHDA and CDR2 is SQIVND (reference sequence). The V end was cut by 9 bases, the J end by 0 bases, with 12 bases between. This CDR3 contains 14 residues. The CDR3 protein is CASQIRNSGNTIYF. CDR3 nucleotides: TGTGCCAGCCAGATCCGGAACTCTGGAAACACCATATATTTT.